These 13 T cell receptor beta chains were sequenced from one sample in a study of Graves' ophthalmopathy and Graves' hyperthyroidism. TCR beta CDR3 regions were amplified from RNA transcripts. Scientists carried out first-round RT-PCR using HTBI primers and then a second-round multiplex PCR. TCRdb used MiXCR to reprocess the multiplex PCR reads, holding one entry per CDR3 protein. This sample has over a million distinct CDR3 sequences; 35% to 40% occur once, and the top ten carry approximately 10%. The specimen sequenced was peripheral blood or thyroid tissue (not recorded which). The receptors were sampled from an adult man with Graves' hyperthyroidism.

This clonotype showed up many times. The rearrangement links TRBV7-2 to TRBJ2-7; tentatively, D is TRBD1 (6 bases). V was clipped by 2 bases and J by 3 bases, with 11 bases between them. The CDR3 is made up of 14 amino acids. The V gene's germline CDR1 is SGHTA and CDR2 FQGNSA. The DNA for the CDR3 is TGTGCCAGCAGCTTACAGGGGAACGGCTACGAGCAGTACTTC. This codes for CASSLQGNGYEQYF.

V gene TRBV7-2 combines with J gene TRBJ2-5, with 8 positions matching TRBD2. The junction had 7 bases not matched to a gene; V was cut back by 5 bases and J by 2 bases. CDR1 is SGHTA and CDR2 is FQGNSA in the germline V gene. The CDR3 totals 15 residues. The CDR3 is CASSRGAGGQETQYF. The CDR3 region has the DNA TGTGCCAGCAGCCGCGGGGCGGGGGGTCAAGAGACCCAGTACTTC.

This chain connects TRBV12-3 or TRBV12-4 to TRBJ2-7; D gene unclear. The CDR3 is 13 residues long. The V end lost 5 bases, the J end lost 4 bases, and 12 bases lay between the germline ends. The chain's CDR3 is CASSKVAPYEQYF. The CDR3 nucleotides read TGTGCCAGCAGTAAGGTCGCGCCATACGAGCAGTACTTC.

The chain carries TRBV20-1 and TRBJ2-7; a weak D match, TRBD1 (5 bases). The CDR3 extends over 12 amino acids. Trimming pared 5 bases from V and 3 bases from J, leaving 11 bases between. Looked up from germline, CDR1 is DFQATT and CDR2 is SNEGSKA (reference sequence). CDR3: CSAADIRYEQYF. Here the CDR3 DNA reads TGCAGTGCTGCGGACATCCGCTACGAGCAGTACTTC.

J is TRBJ2-7 and V is TRBV6-5; 8 bases match TRBD2. With 6 bases clipped from V and 3 bases from J, the junction kept 10 bases outside the gene matches. The CDR3 extends over 15 amino acids. CDR1 is MNHEY, CDR2 SVGAGI, per germline. The CDR3 bases are TGTGCCAGCAGCTCCGGGACTAGAGACTTCTACGAGCAGTACTTC. It is translated as CASSSGTRDFYEQYF.

The genes are TRBV7-9 and TRBJ1-2, with D unresolved. The germline V gene encodes CDR1 SEHNR and CDR2 FQNEAQ (reference sequence). The CDR3 covers 15 residues. The ends were cut back, 1 base at V and 2 bases at J, with 11 bases in the middle. CDR3 coding DNA: TGTGCCAGCAGCTTAGTACCGGCGAACAACTATGGCTACACCTTC. As protein: CASSLVPANNYGYTF.

This clonotype was seen only a few times. The rearrangement joins TRBV20-1 to TRBJ1-4; D may be TRBD1 (5 bases). The CDR3 has 14 amino acids. Germline V lookup: CDR1 DFQATT, CDR2 SNEGSKA (reference sequence). V was pared by 6 bases and J by 0 bases, with 11 bases between. CDR3 nucleotide sequence: TGCAGTGCCACAGACAGCTCAACTAATGAAAAACTGTTTTTT. Protein sequence: CSATDSSTNEKLFF.

In its sample, this clonotype was seen many times. This chain joins TRBV10-3 and TRBJ1-2, with D possibly TRBD1 on 6 matching bases. The CDR3 contains 14 residues. Per the germline V gene, CDR1 is ENHRY and CDR2 is SYGVKD. Trimming removed 0 bases from V and 4 bases from J, with 9 bases in between. The CDR3: CAISESVRGYGYTF. In nucleotides, the CDR3 is TGTGCCATCAGTGAGTCGGTCAGGGGCTATGGCTACACCTTC.

In this sample, this clonotype turned up a few times. J is TRBJ1-2 and V is TRBV12-3 or TRBV12-4, with D uncertain. The CDR3 totals 15 residues. Trimming pared 7 bases from V and 0 bases from J, leaving 15 bases between. The CDR3 coding sequence is TGTGCCAGCACTATCAGCCGAGACTCTAACTATGGCTACACCTTC. It yields the protein CASTISRDSNYGYTF.

This clonotype was found a few times. V usage is TRBV30 and J usage is TRBJ1-2, with D possibly being TRBD1 (5 bases). The CDR3 covers 14 residues. Germline V gene lookup returns CDR1 GTSNPN and CDR2 SVGIG (reference sequence). The V gene lost 0 bases and the J gene lost 5 bases, with 13 bases spanning the gap. This chain's CDR3 is CAWSVQEGVYGYTF. The CDR3 DNA follows: TGTGCCTGGAGTGTGCAGGAAGGGGTTTATGGCTACACCTTC. The full variable domain, completed using reference TRBV30 and TRBJ1-2, is SQTIHQWPATLVQPVGSPLSLECTVEGTSNPNLYWYRQAAGRGLQLLFYSVGIGQISSEVPQNLSASRPQDRQFILSSKKLLLSDSGFYLCAWSVQEGVYGYTFGSGTRLTVV.

With respect to this clonotype: The CDR3 ends on some other residue instead of the conserved phenylalanine or tryptophan, so this is likely a read error. The DNA is omitted, as the CDR3 cannot be located on it reliably, and the CDR3 follows TCRdb's listing. This chain uses TRBV13 with TRBJ2-7; the DNA was not compared with TRBD1, the D call given in the table. Germline loops: CDR1 PRHDT, CDR2 FYEKMQ (reference sequence). The CDR3 sequence runs 10 residues, both termini included. The CDR3 loop reads CASSLVGHPI.

Here the CDR3 reads CASTRGGTDEQYF. Here the CDR3 DNA reads TGTGCCAGCACCCGAGGGGGGACAGACGAGCAGTACTTC. The rearrangement joins TRBV10-3 to TRBJ2-7; the D gene is possibly TRBD1 (7 bases). Germline lookup yields CDR1 ENHRY and CDR2 SYGVKD. The CDR3 has 13 amino acids. V lost 10 bases to trimming and J lost 5 bases, with 18 bases between them.

This sequence joins TRBV2 and TRBJ2-2; perhaps TRBD1 as D (6 bases). V dropped 5 bases and J dropped 6 bases, with 13 bases sitting between them. Germline CDR1 and CDR2: SNHLY and FYNNEI. This CDR3 is 14 amino acids long. Here the CDR3 reads CASSLWSGAGELFF. The DNA for the CDR3 is TGTGCCAGCAGTTTATGGTCAGGGGCCGGGGAGCTGTTTTTT.